This T cell receptor beta chain comes out of a study of beta chain features in type 1 diabetes. Expressed TCRB transcripts were sequenced after all isolated RNA was converted to cDNA. The assay was immunoSEQ multiplex PCR, and TCRdb's table has in-frame clones only and misses some. The sample consists of approximately 330,000 clones, roughly 11% of them appearing once. Sample: naive CD4+ T cells from blood. The sequence was collected from a woman aged 30 to 39 in good health.

As DNA, the CDR3 is TGTGCCAGCAGCCAAGCCTTTATGAGCGGGAGGTACACCGGGGAGCTGTTTTTT. It translates to CASSQAFMSGRYTGELFF. This chain connects TRBV14 to TRBJ2-2; 9 bases map to TRBD2. V dropped 1 base and J dropped 3; count of bases not matched to a gene: 9. CDR1 and CDR2 from the germline V gene are SGHDN and FVKESK. The CDR3 totals 18 residues.